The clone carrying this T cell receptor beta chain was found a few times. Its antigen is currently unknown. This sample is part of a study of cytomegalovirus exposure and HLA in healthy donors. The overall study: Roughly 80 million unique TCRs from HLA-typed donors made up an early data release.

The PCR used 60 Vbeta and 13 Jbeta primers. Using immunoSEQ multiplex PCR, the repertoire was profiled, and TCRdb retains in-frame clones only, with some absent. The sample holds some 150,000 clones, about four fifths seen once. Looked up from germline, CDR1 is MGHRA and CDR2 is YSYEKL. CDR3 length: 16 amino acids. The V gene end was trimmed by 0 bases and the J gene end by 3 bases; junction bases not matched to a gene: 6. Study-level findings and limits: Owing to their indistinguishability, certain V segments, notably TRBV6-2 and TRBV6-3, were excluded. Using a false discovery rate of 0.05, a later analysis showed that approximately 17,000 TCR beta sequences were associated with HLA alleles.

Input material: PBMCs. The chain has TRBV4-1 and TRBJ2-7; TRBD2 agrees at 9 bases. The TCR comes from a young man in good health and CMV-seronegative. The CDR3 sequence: CASSQERRGGHYEQYF. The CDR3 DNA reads TGCGCCAGCAGCCAAGAAAGGCGGGGGGGGCACTACGAGCAGTACTTC.